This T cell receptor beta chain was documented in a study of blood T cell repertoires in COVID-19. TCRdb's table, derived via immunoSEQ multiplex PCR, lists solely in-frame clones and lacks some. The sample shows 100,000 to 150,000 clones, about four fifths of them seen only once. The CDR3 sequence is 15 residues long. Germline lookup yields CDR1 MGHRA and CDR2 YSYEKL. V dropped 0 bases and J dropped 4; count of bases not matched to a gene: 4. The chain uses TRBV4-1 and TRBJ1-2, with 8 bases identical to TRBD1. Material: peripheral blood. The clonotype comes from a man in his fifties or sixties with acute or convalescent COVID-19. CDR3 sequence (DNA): TGCGCCAGCAGCCAAGATACGACAGGGGTCTATGGCTACACCTTC. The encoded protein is CASSQDTTGVYGYTF.